The source of this T cell receptor beta chain is a study of blood T cell repertoires in COVID-19. Study information: From the United States, Italy and Spain came samples of acute and convalescent COVID-19. T cells, B-cell-depleted T cells, or PBMCs provided the cDNA or gDNA that served as material.

Germline CDR1 is MNHNY and CDR2 is SVGAGI (reference sequence). The germline V and J ends were trimmed by 1 base and 7 bases, with 8 bases remaining between them. CDR3 size: 14 residues. TCRdb keeps only in-frame clones here, not all; method: immunoSEQ multiplex PCR. The sample includes under 45,000 clones, more than 70% of them seen just once. In this sample, this clone turned up once. The V call is TRBV6-6, the J call TRBJ1-6; D call uncertain. This TCR derives from a man aged 60 to 75 with active or convalescent COVID-19. What was sequenced was peripheral blood. CDR3 DNA: TGTGCCAGCAGTTACTTAGCGGCAAATTCACCCCTCCACTTT. Translation gives CASSYLAANSPLHF.